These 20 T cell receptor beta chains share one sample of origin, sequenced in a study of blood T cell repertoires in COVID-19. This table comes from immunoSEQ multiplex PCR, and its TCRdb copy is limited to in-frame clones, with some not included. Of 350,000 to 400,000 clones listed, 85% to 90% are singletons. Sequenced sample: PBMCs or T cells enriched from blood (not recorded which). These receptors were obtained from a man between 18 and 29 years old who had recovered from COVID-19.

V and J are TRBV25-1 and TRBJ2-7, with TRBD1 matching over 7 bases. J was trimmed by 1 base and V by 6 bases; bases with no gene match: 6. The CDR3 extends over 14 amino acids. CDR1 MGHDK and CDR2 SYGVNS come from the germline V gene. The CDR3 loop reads CASSSGTASYEQYF. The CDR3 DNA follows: TGTGCCAGCAGCTCCGGGACAGCTTCCTACGAGCAGTACTTC.

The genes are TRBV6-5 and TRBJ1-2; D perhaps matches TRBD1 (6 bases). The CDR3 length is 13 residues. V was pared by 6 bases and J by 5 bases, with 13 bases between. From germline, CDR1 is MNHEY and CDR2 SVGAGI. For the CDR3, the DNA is TGTGCCAGCAGCCGGACAGAATCTTATGGCTACACCTTC. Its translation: CASSRTESYGYTF.

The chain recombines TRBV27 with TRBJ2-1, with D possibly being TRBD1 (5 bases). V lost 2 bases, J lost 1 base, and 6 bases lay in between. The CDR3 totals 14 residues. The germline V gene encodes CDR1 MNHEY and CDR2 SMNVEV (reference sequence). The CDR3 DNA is TGTGCCAGCAGTTTAAGACAGTCCTACAATGAGCAGTTCTTC. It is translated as CASSLRQSYNEQFF.

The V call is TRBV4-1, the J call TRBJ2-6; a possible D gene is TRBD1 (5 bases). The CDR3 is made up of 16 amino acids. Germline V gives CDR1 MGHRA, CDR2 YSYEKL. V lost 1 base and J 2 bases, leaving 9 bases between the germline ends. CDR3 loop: CASSQGLGAGANVLTF. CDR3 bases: TGCGCCAGCAGCCAAGGTCTAGGGGCTGGGGCCAACGTCCTGACTTTC.

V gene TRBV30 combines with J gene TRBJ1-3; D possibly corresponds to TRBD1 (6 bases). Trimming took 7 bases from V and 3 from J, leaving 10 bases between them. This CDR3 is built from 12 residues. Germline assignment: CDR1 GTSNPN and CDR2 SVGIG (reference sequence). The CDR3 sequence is CAFTGYGNTIYF. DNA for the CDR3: TGTGCCTTTACAGGGTATGGAAACACCATATATTTT. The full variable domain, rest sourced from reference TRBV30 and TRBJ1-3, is SQTIHQWPATLVQPVGSPLSLECTVEGTSNPNLYWYRQAAGRGLQLLFYSVGIGQISSEVPQNLSASRPQDRQFILSSKKLLLSDSGFYLCAFTGYGNTIYFGEGSWLTVV.

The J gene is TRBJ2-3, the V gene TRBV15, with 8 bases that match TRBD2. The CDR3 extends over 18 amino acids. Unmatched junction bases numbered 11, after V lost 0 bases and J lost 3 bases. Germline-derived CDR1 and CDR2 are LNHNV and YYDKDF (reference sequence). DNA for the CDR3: TGTGCCACCAGCAGAGATCTAGGGGGACTAGGAGTAACAGATACGCAGTATTTT. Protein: CATSRDLGGLGVTDTQYF.

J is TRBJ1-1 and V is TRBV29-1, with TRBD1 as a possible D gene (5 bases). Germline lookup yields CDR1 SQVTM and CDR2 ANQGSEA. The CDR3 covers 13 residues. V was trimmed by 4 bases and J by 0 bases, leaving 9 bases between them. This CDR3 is CSVALQVNTEAFF. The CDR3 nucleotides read TGCAGCGTTGCCTTACAGGTGAACACTGAAGCTTTCTTT.

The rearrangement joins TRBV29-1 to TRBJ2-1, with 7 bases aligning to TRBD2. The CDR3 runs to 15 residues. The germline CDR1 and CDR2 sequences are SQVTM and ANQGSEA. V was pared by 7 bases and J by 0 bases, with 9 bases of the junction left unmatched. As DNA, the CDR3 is TGCAGCGCTAAGAAGGGCGGGAGCTCCTACAATGAGCAGTTCTTC. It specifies CSAKKGGSSYNEQFF.

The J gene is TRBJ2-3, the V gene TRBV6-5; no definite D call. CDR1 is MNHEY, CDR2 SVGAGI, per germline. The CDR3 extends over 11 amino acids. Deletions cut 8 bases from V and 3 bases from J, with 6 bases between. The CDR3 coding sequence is TGTGCCAGCTCGACAACAGATACGCAGTATTTT. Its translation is CASSTTDTQYF.

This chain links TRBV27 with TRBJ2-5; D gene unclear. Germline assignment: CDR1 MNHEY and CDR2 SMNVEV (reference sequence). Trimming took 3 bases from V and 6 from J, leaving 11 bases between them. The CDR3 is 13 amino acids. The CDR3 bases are TGTGCCAGCAGTTTGTTGGGCCGCAAGACCCAGTACTTC. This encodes CASSLLGRKTQYF.

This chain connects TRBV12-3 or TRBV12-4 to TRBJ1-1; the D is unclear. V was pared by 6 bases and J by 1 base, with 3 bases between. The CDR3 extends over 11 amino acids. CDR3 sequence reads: CASRANTEAFF. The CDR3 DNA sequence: TGTGCCAGCAGGGCGAACACTGAAGCTTTCTTT.

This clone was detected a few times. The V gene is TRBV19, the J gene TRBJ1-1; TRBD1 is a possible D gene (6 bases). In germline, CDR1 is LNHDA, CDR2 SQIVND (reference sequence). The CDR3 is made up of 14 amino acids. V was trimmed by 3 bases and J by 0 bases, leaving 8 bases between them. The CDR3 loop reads CASSITGLNTEAFF. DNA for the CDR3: TGTGCCAGTAGTATTACAGGGTTGAACACTGAAGCTTTCTTT.

Here the CDR3 reads CASSWPGGYQPQHF. The CDR3 nucleotides read TGTGCCAGCAGTTGGCCAGGGGGCTATCAGCCCCAGCATTTT. This chain joins TRBV6-2 or TRBV6-3 and TRBJ1-5; TRBD1 agrees at 8 bases. The J segment lost 5 bases and the V segment lost 4 bases, leaving 4 bases of the junction unmatched. Germline values: CDR1 MNHEY, CDR2 SVGEGT. The CDR3 loop spans 14 amino acids.

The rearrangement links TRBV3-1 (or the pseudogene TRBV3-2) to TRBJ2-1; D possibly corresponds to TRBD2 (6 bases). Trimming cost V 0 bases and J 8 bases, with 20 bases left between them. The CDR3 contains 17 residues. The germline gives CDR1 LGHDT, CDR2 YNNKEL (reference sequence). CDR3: CASSQDLWRGGLDEQFF. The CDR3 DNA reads TGTGCCAGCAGCCAAGATTTGTGGCGGGGAGGTCTGGATGAGCAGTTCTTC.

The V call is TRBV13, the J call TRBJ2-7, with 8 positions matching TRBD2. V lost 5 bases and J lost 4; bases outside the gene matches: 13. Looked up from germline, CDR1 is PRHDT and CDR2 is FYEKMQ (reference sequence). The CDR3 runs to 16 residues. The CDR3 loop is CASSQAIAGPSYEQYF. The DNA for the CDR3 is TGTGCCAGCAGCCAAGCCATAGCGGGACCTAGTTACGAGCAGTACTTC. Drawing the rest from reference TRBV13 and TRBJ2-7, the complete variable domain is AAGVIQSPRHLIKEKRETATLKCYPIPRHDTVYWYQQGPGQDPQFLISFYEKMQSDKGSIPDRFSAQQFSDYHSELNMSSLELGDSALYFCASSQAIAGPSYEQYFGPGTRLTVT.

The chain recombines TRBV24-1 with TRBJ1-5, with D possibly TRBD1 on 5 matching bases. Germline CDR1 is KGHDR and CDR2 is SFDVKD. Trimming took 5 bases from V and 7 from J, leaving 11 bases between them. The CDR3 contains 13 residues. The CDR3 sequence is CATSALEGQPQHF. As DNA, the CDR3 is TGTGCCACCAGTGCCCTGGAGGGGCAGCCCCAGCATTTT.

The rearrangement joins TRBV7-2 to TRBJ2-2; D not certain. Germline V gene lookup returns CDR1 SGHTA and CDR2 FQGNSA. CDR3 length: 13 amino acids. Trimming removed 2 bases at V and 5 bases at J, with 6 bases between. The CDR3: CASSLSQTGELFF. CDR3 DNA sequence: TGTGCCAGCAGCTTAAGTCAGACCGGGGAGCTGTTTTTT.

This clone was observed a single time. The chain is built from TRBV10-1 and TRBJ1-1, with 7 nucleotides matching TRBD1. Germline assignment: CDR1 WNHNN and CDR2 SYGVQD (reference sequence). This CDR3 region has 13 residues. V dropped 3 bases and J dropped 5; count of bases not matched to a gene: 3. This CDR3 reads CASSDPQGTEAFF. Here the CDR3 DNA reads TGCGCCAGCAGTGACCCACAGGGGACTGAAGCTTTCTTT.

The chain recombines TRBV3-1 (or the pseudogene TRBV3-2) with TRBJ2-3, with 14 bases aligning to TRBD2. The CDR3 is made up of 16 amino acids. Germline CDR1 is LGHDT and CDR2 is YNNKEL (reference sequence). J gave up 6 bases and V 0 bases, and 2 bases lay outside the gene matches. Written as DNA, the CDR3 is TGTGCCAGCAGCCAAGAACGGACTAGCGGGGGGGATACGCAGTATTTT. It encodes CASSQERTSGGDTQYF.

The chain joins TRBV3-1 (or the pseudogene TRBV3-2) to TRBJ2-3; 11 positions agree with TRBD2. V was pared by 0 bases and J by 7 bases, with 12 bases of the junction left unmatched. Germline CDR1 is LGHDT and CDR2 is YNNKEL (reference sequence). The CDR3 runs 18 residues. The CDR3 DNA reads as TGTGCCAGCAGCCAAGATATTGCTAGCGGGAGGTCTAAGAATACGCAGTATTTT. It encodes CASSQDIASGRSKNTQYF.